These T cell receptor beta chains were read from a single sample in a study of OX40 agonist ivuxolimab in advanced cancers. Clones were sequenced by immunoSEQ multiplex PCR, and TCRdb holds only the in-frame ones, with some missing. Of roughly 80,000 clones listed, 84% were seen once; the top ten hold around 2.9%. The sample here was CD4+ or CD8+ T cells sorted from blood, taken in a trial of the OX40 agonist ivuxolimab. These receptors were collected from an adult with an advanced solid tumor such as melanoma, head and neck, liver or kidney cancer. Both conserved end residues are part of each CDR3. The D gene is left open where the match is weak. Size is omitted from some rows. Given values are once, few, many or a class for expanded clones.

cdr3_nt: TGCGCCAGCAGCCGGGACAGGGGTGCAGATACGCAGTATTTT
cdr3_aa: CASSRDRGADTQYF
clone_size: NA
j_call: TRBJ2-3
d_call: TRBD1
cdr3_length: 14
v_call: TRBV5-1

cdr3_nt: TGTGCCAGCCGGCGGAGGGGGGGCGAGACAGATACGCAGTATTTT
cdr3_aa: CASRRRGGETDTQYF
clone_size: NA
j_call: TRBJ2-3
d_call: NA
cdr3_length: 15
v_call: TRBV6-5

cdr3_nt: TGTGCCAGCAGCGTCAGAGCGGGGGGGCCAGATGAGCAGTTCTTC
cdr3_aa: CASSVRAGGPDEQFF
clone_size: few
j_call: TRBJ2-1
d_call: TRBD2
cdr3_length: 15
v_call: TRBV9

cdr3_nt: TGTGCCAGCAGTTCTCTAGCCCCCGACAGGGCCGGAGATACGCAGTATTTT
cdr3_aa: CASSSLAPDRAGDTQYF
clone_size: NA
j_call: TRBJ2-3
d_call: TRBD1
cdr3_length: 17
v_call: TRBV27

cdr3_nt: TGCGCCAGCAGCTTGACAGGGTTTTTGTACCAAGAGACCCAGTACTTC
cdr3_aa: CASSLTGFLYQETQYF
clone_size: NA
j_call: TRBJ2-5
d_call: NA
cdr3_length: 16
v_call: TRBV5-1

cdr3_nt: TGTGCCAGCTCACCACCGGGCTTGGGGAGCACTGAAGCTTTCTTT
cdr3_aa: CASSPPGLGSTEAFF
clone_size: few
j_call: TRBJ1-1
d_call: NA
cdr3_length: 15
v_call: TRBV18

cdr3_nt: TGTGCCAGCAGCGGGGGGACAGGGCTGCGGTGGCAGTTCTTC
cdr3_aa: CASSGGTGLRWQFF
clone_size: NA
j_call: TRBJ2-1
d_call: TRBD1
cdr3_length: 14
v_call: TRBV11-2

cdr3_nt: TGTGCCAGCAGCTCCGCCTACGAGCAGTACTTC
cdr3_aa: CASSSAYEQYF
clone_size: NA
j_call: TRBJ2-7
d_call: NA
cdr3_length: 11
v_call: TRBV11-1

cdr3_nt: TGTGCCAGCAGTCTTCTTGAGACCCGTATTGGAAAACTGTTTTTT
cdr3_aa: CASSLLETRIGKLFF
clone_size: NA
j_call: TRBJ1-4
d_call: NA
cdr3_length: 15
v_call: TRBV28

cdr3_nt: TGCGCCAGCAGCTTGGGCTTCACAGATACGCAGTATTTT
cdr3_aa: CASSLGFTDTQYF
clone_size: few
j_call: TRBJ2-3
d_call: NA
cdr3_length: 13
v_call: TRBV5-1

cdr3_nt: TGTGCCAGCAGCTCGACTGGACGGGAGCAGTATTTT
cdr3_aa: CASSSTGREQYF
clone_size: NA
j_call: TRBJ2-3
d_call: NA
cdr3_length: 12
v_call: TRBV7-2

cdr3_nt: TGTGCCAGCAGCAAGGGGTACTACACAGATACGCAGTATTTT
cdr3_aa: CASSKGYYTDTQYF
clone_size: once
j_call: TRBJ2-3
d_call: NA
cdr3_length: 14
v_call: TRBV7-2

cdr3_nt: TGTGCCAGCAGCTTACACACTAGCGGGGTCAATGAGCAGTTCTTC
cdr3_aa: CASSLHTSGVNEQFF
clone_size: NA
j_call: TRBJ2-1
d_call: TRBD2
cdr3_length: 15
v_call: TRBV7-3

cdr3_nt: TGCAGCGTCGCACTCATCGCACTAGCTAACTATGGCTACACCTTC
cdr3_aa: CSVALIALANYGYTF
clone_size: NA
j_call: TRBJ1-2
d_call: NA
cdr3_length: 15
v_call: TRBV29-1

cdr3_nt: TGTGCCTGGAGACAGGGGCAAGGCTATGGCTACACCTTC
cdr3_aa: CAWRQGQGYGYTF
clone_size: few
j_call: TRBJ1-2
d_call: TRBD1
cdr3_length: 13
v_call: TRBV30

cdr3_nt: TGCAGCGTTACTAAGAACACTGAAGCTTTCTTT
cdr3_aa: CSVTKNTEAFF
clone_size: NA
j_call: TRBJ1-1
d_call: NA
cdr3_length: 11
v_call: TRBV29-1

cdr3_nt: TGCGCCAGCAGTGTCGGATTAGGGGAGGCGGAGCAGTTCTTC
cdr3_aa: CASSVGLGEAEQFF
clone_size: NA
j_call: TRBJ2-1
d_call: NA
cdr3_length: 14
v_call: TRBV10-1

cdr3_nt: TGTGCCAGCACCCCCGGGGGCCATCAGCCCCAGCATTTT
cdr3_aa: CASTPGGHQPQHF
clone_size: NA
j_call: TRBJ1-5
d_call: NA
cdr3_length: 13
v_call: TRBV2

cdr3_nt: TGTGCCAGCAGTTACTCGAGACTTAATAATTCACCCCTCCACTTT
cdr3_aa: CASSYSRLNNSPLHF
clone_size: few
j_call: TRBJ1-6
d_call: NA
cdr3_length: 15
v_call: TRBV6-5

cdr3_nt: TGCGCCAGCAGCCCTGTTGCAACTAATGAAAAACTGTTTTTT
cdr3_aa: CASSPVATNEKLFF
clone_size: NA
j_call: TRBJ1-4
d_call: NA
cdr3_length: 14
v_call: TRBV5-1

cdr3_nt: TGTGCCAGCAGCGAGGGAGGATTAGGCTTTAGGGCTTTCTTT
cdr3_aa: CASSEGGLGFRAFF
clone_size: NA
j_call: TRBJ1-1
d_call: NA
cdr3_length: 14
v_call: TRBV5-6

cdr3_nt: TGTGCCAGCAGCTCCGAAGGGGGGGGTAGAGATACGCAGTATTTT
cdr3_aa: CASSSEGGGRDTQYF
clone_size: NA
j_call: TRBJ2-3
d_call: NA
cdr3_length: 15
v_call: TRBV7-2

cdr3_nt: TGTGCCAGCAGCTTTGGACGGAGCTCTGGGGCCAACGTCCTGACTTTC
cdr3_aa: CASSFGRSSGANVLTF
clone_size: NA
j_call: TRBJ2-6
d_call: NA
cdr3_length: 16
v_call: TRBV5-4

cdr3_nt: TGTGCCAGCAGCAAAAGGGGCCGGGACTATGGCTACACCTTC
cdr3_aa: CASSKRGRDYGYTF
clone_size: few
j_call: TRBJ1-2
d_call: NA
cdr3_length: 14
v_call: TRBV21-1

cdr3_nt: TGTGCCAGCAGGGTGGGCGGGGATCAGCCCCAGCATTTT
cdr3_aa: CASRVGGDQPQHF
clone_size: NA
j_call: TRBJ1-5
d_call: NA
cdr3_length: 13
v_call: TRBV7-2

cdr3_nt: TGTGCCAGCAGTACCCAGGGGCACCAAGAGACCCAGTACTTC
cdr3_aa: CASSTQGHQETQYF
clone_size: NA
j_call: TRBJ2-5
d_call: NA
cdr3_length: 14
v_call: TRBV28

cdr3_nt: TGTGCCAGCAAAAGAGGCGGCACTGAAGCTTTCTTT
cdr3_aa: CASKRGGTEAFF
clone_size: NA
j_call: TRBJ1-1
d_call: NA
cdr3_length: 12
v_call: TRBV25-1

cdr3_nt: TGCGCCAGCAGTGAGCGTGGACAGCAGGGCTACACCTTC
cdr3_aa: CASSERGQQGYTF
clone_size: NA
j_call: TRBJ1-2
d_call: NA
cdr3_length: 13
v_call: TRBV10-2

cdr3_nt: TGTGCCAGCATCGAAAGGAACAGACAAGAGACCCAGTACTTC
cdr3_aa: CASIERNRQETQYF
clone_size: once
j_call: TRBJ2-5
d_call: NA
cdr3_length: 14
v_call: TRBV6-1

cdr3_nt: TGTGCCAGCAGTTACAGCGGGGGGCCGAACAATGAGCAGTTCTTC
cdr3_aa: CASSYSGGPNNEQFF
clone_size: NA
j_call: TRBJ2-1
d_call: TRBD2
cdr3_length: 15
v_call: TRBV7-2

cdr3_nt: TGTGCCAGCAGTTCTGGGGGGGCGACTAATGAAAAACTGTTTTTT
cdr3_aa: CASSSGGATNEKLFF
clone_size: NA
j_call: TRBJ1-4
d_call: NA
cdr3_length: 15
v_call: TRBV6-5

cdr3_nt: TGTGCCACAAGGCCCAGGGGGCGCAGACCAGGAACTGGGGCCAACGTCCTGACTTTC
cdr3_aa: CATRPRGRRPGTGANVLTF
clone_size: NA
j_call: TRBJ2-6
d_call: TRBD1
cdr3_length: 19
v_call: TRBV19

cdr3_nt: TGTGCCAGCAGCAGGGAGTTTGGGTCCGCAACTAATGAAAAACTGTTTTTT
cdr3_aa: CASSREFGSATNEKLFF
clone_size: NA
j_call: TRBJ1-4
d_call: NA
cdr3_length: 17
v_call: TRBV7-8

cdr3_nt: TGTGCCAGCAGCTTAGTGGAACGGGGAAAAGAGACCCAGTACTTC
cdr3_aa: CASSLVERGKETQYF
clone_size: NA
j_call: TRBJ2-5
d_call: NA
cdr3_length: 15
v_call: TRBV7-9

cdr3_nt: TGCGCCAGCAGCGGGGACATTGCAACTAATGAAAAACTGTTTTTT
cdr3_aa: CASSGDIATNEKLFF
clone_size: few
j_call: TRBJ1-4
d_call: NA
cdr3_length: 15
v_call: TRBV5-1

cdr3_nt: TGTGCCAGCAGCTTAGCGATAGTGGGGGCAGATACGCAGTATTTT
cdr3_aa: CASSLAIVGADTQYF
clone_size: NA
j_call: TRBJ2-3
d_call: NA
cdr3_length: 15
v_call: TRBV7-6

cdr3_nt: TGTGCCAGCAGTCCATACCGACAGAATAATTCACCCCTCCACTTT
cdr3_aa: CASSPYRQNNSPLHF
clone_size: NA
j_call: TRBJ1-6
d_call: NA
cdr3_length: 15
v_call: TRBV5-8

cdr3_nt: TGTGCCAGCAGCAGACCAGAGGGCAGCTACACAGATACGCAGTATTTT
cdr3_aa: CASSRPEGSYTDTQYF
clone_size: NA
j_call: TRBJ2-3
d_call: NA
cdr3_length: 16
v_call: TRBV7-2

cdr3_nt: TGTGCCAGCAGCTTAACGAGGGGTGAGCAGTTCTTC
cdr3_aa: CASSLTRGEQFF
clone_size: once
j_call: TRBJ2-1
d_call: NA
cdr3_length: 12
v_call: TRBV5-8

cdr3_nt: TGTGCCAGCAGGAGGAACACTGAAGCTTTCTTT
cdr3_aa: CASRRNTEAFF
clone_size: NA
j_call: TRBJ1-1
d_call: NA
cdr3_length: 11
v_call: TRBV11-2

cdr3_nt: TGTGCCAGCAGCTCCCTCTCGACAGGGGCGGCCGGGGAGCTGTTTTTT
cdr3_aa: CASSSLSTGAAGELFF
clone_size: few
j_call: TRBJ2-2
d_call: TRBD1
cdr3_length: 16
v_call: TRBV28

cdr3_nt: TGTGCCAGCAGGGCGGATCTACCCGAGCTGTTTTTT
cdr3_aa: CASRADLPELFF
clone_size: NA
j_call: TRBJ2-2
d_call: NA
cdr3_length: 12
v_call: TRBV2

cdr3_nt: TGTGCCAGTAGTATTGGGGGCAGTACTGGGGCCAACGTCCTGACTTTC
cdr3_aa: CASSIGGSTGANVLTF
clone_size: NA
j_call: TRBJ2-6
d_call: NA
cdr3_length: 16
v_call: TRBV19

cdr3_nt: TGTGCCAGCAGCACTGTAAGAGATACGCAGTATTTT
cdr3_aa: CASSTVRDTQYF
clone_size: once
j_call: TRBJ2-3
d_call: NA
cdr3_length: 12
v_call: TRBV5-6

cdr3_nt: TGTGCCAGCAGCTTAGGGAGCGGGGGGGTACAAGAGACCCAGTACTTC
cdr3_aa: CASSLGSGGVQETQYF
clone_size: NA
j_call: TRBJ2-5
d_call: TRBD2
cdr3_length: 16
v_call: TRBV7-9

cdr3_nt: TGTGCCACCTACACATTCCTTGGGGCAGATACGCAGTATTTT
cdr3_aa: CATYTFLGADTQYF
clone_size: NA
j_call: TRBJ2-3
d_call: NA
cdr3_length: 14
v_call: TRBV5-5

cdr3_nt: TGTGCCAGCAGCTTGGAGCAGGGCATTCTCTATGGCTACACCTTC
cdr3_aa: CASSLEQGILYGYTF
clone_size: NA
j_call: TRBJ1-2
d_call: NA
cdr3_length: 15
v_call: TRBV5-3

cdr3_nt: TGTGCCATCAGTGAGGCGACAGGGTCCGGCTATGGCTACACCTTC
cdr3_aa: CAISEATGSGYGYTF
clone_size: NA
j_call: TRBJ1-2
d_call: TRBD1
cdr3_length: 15
v_call: TRBV10-3

cdr3_nt: TGTGCCAGCAGCATTCCGGGACAGGGAGGGGAGACCCAGTACTTC
cdr3_aa: CASSIPGQGGETQYF
clone_size: NA
j_call: TRBJ2-5
d_call: TRBD1
cdr3_length: 15
v_call: TRBV5-4

cdr3_nt: TGTGCCAGCAGCCCCAAGGGTTGGTACACCGGGGAGCTGTTTTTT
cdr3_aa: CASSPKGWYTGELFF
clone_size: NA
j_call: TRBJ2-2
d_call: NA
cdr3_length: 15
v_call: TRBV11-2

cdr3_nt: TGTGCCAGTAGTTTGGGACAGGGCCACTACGAGCAGTACTTC
cdr3_aa: CASSLGQGHYEQYF
clone_size: NA
j_call: TRBJ2-7
d_call: TRBD1
cdr3_length: 14
v_call: TRBV19

cdr3_nt: TGTGCCAGCAGCTTAGGGGGGAGGAACACCGGGGAGCTGTTTTTT
cdr3_aa: CASSLGGRNTGELFF
clone_size: NA
j_call: TRBJ2-2
d_call: NA
cdr3_length: 15
v_call: TRBV7-2

cdr3_nt: TGTGCCAGCAGCTTAGGGTTGGACAGGGGACGAACCGGGGAGCTGTTTTTT
cdr3_aa: CASSLGLDRGRTGELFF
clone_size: NA
j_call: TRBJ2-2
d_call: TRBD1
cdr3_length: 17
v_call: TRBV7-2

cdr3_nt: TGTGCCAGCAGACCTAACAGGGGCTGGGACTATGGCTACACCTTC
cdr3_aa: CASRPNRGWDYGYTF
clone_size: NA
j_call: TRBJ1-2
d_call: TRBD1
cdr3_length: 15
v_call: TRBV5-6